This T cell receptor (beta chain) was sequenced in a study of response to subunit inactivated influenza vaccine. Findings and caveats of the study: Authors suggested that a seasonal influenza vaccination recruits few new T cells each time.

With regard to this clonotype: The antigen is undetermined.

Per germline, CDR1 MNHEY and CDR2 SVGEGT. V lost 4 bases, J lost 8 bases, and 8 bases lay in between. CDR3 length: 11 amino acids. TCRdb reprocessed the RT-PCR reads with MiXCR, giving one entry per CDR3 protein. This table has 500,000 or so distinct CDR3 sequences, 16% appearing once. The clonotype was recovered from a man in his fifties or sixties who received an inactivated influenza vaccine. The chain recombines TRBV6-2 or TRBV6-3 with TRBJ1-1; D not resolved. The input for sequencing was CD4+ T cells sorted from PBMCs, taken about 24 months after vaccination. CDR3 DNA: TGTGCCAGCAGTTTCGGCCGAGAAGCTTTCTTT. It codes for CASSFGREAFF.